This T cell receptor (beta chain) came from a study of somatic mutations in cytotoxic T cells in rheumatoid arthritis. Study-level points and caveats: Statistical analysis of the slight TRBV07 underrepresentation in rheumatoid arthritis patients did not adjust for multiple comparisons. Within 8 of 65 patients, the single biggest CD8+ clone made up more than 20% of CD8+ cells.

Using immunoSEQ multiplex PCR, the repertoire was profiled, and TCRdb retains in-frame clones only, with some absent. The table shows roughly 15,000 clones, with about 77% occurring only once. Purity of the CD4+ and CD8+ cells, isolated by positive magnetic bead selection, was checked by flow cytometry. Trimming removed 2 bases from V and 7 bases from J; junction bases left unmatched: 4. Germline V gives CDR1 SGDLS, CDR2 YYNGEE. This CDR3 has 15 residues. Concerning this clone: Its antigen remains unidentified.

Sequenced: CD8+ T cells sorted from blood. The sequence derives from an adult with rheumatoid arthritis. The rearrangement links TRBV9 to TRBJ2-1; 12 bases fit TRBD2. CDR3 in amino acids: CASSVLAGGPNEQFF. The CDR3 nucleotides are TGTGCCAGCAGCGTTCTAGCGGGGGGGCCAAATGAGCAGTTCTTC. Combining the CDR3 with reference TRBV9 and TRBJ2-1 gives the whole variable domain DSGVTQTPKHLITATGQRVTLRCSPRSGDLSVYWYQQSLDQGLQFLIQYYNGEERAKGNILERFSAQQFPDLHSELNLSSLELGDSALYFCASSVLAGGPNEQFFGPGTRLTVL.